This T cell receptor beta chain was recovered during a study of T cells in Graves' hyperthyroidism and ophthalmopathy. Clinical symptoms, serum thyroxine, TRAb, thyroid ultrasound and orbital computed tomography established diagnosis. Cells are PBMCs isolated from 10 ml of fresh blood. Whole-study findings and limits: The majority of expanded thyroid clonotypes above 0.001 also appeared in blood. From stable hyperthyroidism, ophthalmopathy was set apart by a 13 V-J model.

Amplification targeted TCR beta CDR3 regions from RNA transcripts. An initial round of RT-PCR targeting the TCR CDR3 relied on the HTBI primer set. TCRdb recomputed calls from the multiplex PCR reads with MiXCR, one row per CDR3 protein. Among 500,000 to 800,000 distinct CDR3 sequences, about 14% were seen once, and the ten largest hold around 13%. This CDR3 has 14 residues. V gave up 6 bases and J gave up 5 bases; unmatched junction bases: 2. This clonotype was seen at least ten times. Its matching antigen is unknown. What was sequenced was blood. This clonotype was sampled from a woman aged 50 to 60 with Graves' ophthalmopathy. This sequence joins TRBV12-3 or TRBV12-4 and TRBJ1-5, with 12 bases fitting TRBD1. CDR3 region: CASRGTGGHQPQHF. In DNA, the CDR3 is TGTGCCAGCAGAGGGACAGGGGGCCATCAGCCCCAGCATTTT.